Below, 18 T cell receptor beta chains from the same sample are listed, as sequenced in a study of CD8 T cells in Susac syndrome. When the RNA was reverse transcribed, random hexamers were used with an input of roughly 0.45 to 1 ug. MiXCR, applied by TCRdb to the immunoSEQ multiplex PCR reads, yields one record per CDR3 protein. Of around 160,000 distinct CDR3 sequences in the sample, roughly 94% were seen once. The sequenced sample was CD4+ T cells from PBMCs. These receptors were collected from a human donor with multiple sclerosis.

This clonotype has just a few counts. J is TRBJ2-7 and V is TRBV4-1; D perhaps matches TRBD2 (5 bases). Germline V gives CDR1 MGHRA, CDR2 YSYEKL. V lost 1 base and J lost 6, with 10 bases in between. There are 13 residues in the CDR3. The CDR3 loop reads CASSQGGPGEQYF. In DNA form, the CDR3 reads TGCGCCAGCAGCCAAGGAGGGCCGGGCGAGCAGTACTTC.

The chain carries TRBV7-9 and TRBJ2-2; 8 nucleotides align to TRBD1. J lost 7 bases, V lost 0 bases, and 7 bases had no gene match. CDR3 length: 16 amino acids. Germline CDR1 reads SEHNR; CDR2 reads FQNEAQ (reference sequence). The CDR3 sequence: CASSLAPGQAFGELFF. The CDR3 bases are TGTGCCAGCAGCTTAGCTCCGGGACAGGCCTTCGGGGAGCTGTTTTTT. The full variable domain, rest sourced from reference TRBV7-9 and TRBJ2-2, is DTGVSQNPRHKITKRGQNVTFRCDPISEHNRLYWYRQTLGQGPEFLTYFQNEAQLEKSRLLSDRFSAERPKGSFSTLEIQRTEQGDSAMYLCASSLAPGQAFGELFFGEGSRLTVL.

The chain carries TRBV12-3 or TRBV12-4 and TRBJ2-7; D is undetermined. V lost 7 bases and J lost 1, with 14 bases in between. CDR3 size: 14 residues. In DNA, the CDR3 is TGTGCCAGCAAGCACTCCCGTCGATCCTACGAGCAGTACTTC. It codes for CASKHSRRSYEQYF.

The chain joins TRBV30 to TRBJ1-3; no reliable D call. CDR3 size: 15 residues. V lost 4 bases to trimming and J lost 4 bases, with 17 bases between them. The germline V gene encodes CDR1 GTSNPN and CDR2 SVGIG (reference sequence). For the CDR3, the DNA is TGTGCCTGGATCCTACCCCGCCCTTCGGGAAACACCATATATTTT. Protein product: CAWILPRPSGNTIYF.

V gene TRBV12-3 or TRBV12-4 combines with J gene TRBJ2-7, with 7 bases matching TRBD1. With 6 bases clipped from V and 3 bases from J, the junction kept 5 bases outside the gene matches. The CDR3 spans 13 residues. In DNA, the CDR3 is TGTGCCAGCAGACCGGGACAGAACTACGAGCAGTACTTC. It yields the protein CASRPGQNYEQYF.

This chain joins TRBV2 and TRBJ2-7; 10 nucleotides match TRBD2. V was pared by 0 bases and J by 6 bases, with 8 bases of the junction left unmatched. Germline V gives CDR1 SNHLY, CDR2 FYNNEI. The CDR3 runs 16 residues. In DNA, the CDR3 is TGTGCCAGCAGTGAAGCGTTCGTAGCGGGAGGTGGCGAGCAGTACTTC. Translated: CASSEAFVAGGGEQYF.

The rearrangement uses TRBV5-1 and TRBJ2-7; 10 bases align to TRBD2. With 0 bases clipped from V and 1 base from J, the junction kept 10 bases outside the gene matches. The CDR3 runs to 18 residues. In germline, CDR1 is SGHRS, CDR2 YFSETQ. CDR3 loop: CASSLAPVLAGVSYEQYF. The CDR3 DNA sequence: TGCGCCAGCAGCTTGGCGCCTGTTCTAGCGGGAGTTTCCTACGAGCAGTACTTC.

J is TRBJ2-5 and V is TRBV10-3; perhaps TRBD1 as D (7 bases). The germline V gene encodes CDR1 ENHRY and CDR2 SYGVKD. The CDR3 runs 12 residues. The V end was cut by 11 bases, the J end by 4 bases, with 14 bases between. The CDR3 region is CAAGQEGETQYF. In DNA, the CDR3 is TGTGCCGCCGGACAGGAGGGAGAGACCCAGTACTTC.

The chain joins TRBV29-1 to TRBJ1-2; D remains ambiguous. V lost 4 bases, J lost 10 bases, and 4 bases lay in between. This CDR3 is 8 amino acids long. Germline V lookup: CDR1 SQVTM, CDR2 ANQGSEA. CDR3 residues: CSVGDYTF. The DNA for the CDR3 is TGCAGCGTTGGCGACTACACCTTC.

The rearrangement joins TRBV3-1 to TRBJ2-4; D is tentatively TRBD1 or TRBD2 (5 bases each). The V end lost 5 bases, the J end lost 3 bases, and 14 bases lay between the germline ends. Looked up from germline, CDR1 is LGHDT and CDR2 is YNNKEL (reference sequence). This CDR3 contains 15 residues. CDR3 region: CASSRTEGSKNIQYF. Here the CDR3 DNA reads TGTGCCAGCAGCAGAACCGAGGGGAGCAAAAACATTCAGTACTTC.

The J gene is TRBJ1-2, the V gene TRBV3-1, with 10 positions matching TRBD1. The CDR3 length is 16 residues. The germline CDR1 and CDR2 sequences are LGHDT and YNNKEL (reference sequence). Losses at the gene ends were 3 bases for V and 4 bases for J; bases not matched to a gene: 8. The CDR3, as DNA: TGTGCCAGCAGCCACAACGGACAGGGGGGCTCCTATGGCTACACCTTC. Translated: CASSHNGQGGSYGYTF.

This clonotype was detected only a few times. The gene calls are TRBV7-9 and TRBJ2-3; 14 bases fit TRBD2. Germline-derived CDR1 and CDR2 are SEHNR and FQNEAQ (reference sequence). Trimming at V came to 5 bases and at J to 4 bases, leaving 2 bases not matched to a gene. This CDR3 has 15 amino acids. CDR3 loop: CASSPGLAGADTQYF. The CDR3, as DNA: TGTGCCAGCAGCCCGGGACTAGCGGGGGCAGATACGCAGTATTTT.

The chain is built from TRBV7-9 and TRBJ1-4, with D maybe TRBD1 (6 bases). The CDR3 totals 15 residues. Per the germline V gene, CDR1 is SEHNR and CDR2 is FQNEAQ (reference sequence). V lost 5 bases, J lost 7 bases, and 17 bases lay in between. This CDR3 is CASSPQGGDGEKLFF. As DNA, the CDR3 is TGTGCCAGCAGCCCTCAAGGGGGGGATGGTGAAAAACTGTTTTTT.

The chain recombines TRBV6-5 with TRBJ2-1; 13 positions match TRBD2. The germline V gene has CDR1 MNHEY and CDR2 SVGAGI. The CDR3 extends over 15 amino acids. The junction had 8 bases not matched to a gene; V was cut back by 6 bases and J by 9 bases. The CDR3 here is CASSRTSGSRSEQFF. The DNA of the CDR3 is TGTGCCAGCAGCCGGACTAGCGGGAGTCGTAGTGAGCAGTTCTTC.

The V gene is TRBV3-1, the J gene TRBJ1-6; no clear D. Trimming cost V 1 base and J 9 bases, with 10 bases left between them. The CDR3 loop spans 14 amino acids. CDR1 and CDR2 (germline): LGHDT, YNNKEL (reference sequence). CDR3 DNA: TGTGCCAGCAGCCAAGTGGGTTTTCGTTCACCCCTCCACTTT. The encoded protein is CASSQVGFRSPLHF.

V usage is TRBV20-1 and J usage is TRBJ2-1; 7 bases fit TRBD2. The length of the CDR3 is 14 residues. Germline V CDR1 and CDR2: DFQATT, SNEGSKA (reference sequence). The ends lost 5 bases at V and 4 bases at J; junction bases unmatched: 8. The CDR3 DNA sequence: TGCAGTGCTCCCAGTCTAGCGGCATACAATGAGCAGTTCTTC. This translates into CSAPSLAAYNEQFF.

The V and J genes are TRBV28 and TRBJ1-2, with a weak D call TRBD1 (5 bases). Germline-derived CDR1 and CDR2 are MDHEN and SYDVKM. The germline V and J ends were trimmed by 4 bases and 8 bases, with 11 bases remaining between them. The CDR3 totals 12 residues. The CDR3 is CASSYSGIGYTF. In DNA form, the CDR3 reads TGTGCCAGCAGTTACTCAGGGATCGGCTACACCTTC.

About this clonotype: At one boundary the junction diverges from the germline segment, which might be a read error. In DNA form, the CDR3 reads TGTGCCAGCAGTGAAGTAGGGGTAACCGAGGAGCTGTTTTTT. The encoded protein is CASSEVGVTEELFF. The chain carries TRBV6-1 and TRBJ2-2, with a weak D call TRBD1 (5 bases). This CDR3 spans 14 amino acids. Germline values: CDR1 MNHNS, CDR2 SASEGT.